This T cell receptor (beta chain) comes out of a study of Tregs in tolerant kidney transplant recipients. The table came from immunoSEQ multiplex PCR; TCRdb's copy has only in-frame clones and leaves some out. The table lists about 110,000 clones, nearly 90% of them singletons. V was clipped by 0 bases and J by 9 bases; unmatched bases: 14. Germline V gives CDR1 LGHNA, CDR2 YSLEER. The CDR3 extends over 16 amino acids. This clone was found a few times. This chain links TRBV4-3 with TRBJ2-7, with 7 bases identical to TRBD2. The source material was CD4+ T cells from blood, sampled before the transplant. This sequence originates from a human donor who received a combined kidney and bone marrow transplant. CDR3 loop: CASSQDRASGGLGQYF. The CDR3 DNA is TGCGCCAGCAGCCAAGATAGGGCTAGCGGTGGATTAGGGCAGTACTTC.